This is a list of T cell receptor beta chains from one sample in a study of blood T cell repertoires in COVID-19. Sequencing used immunoSEQ multiplex PCR; TCRdb keeps in-frame clones, though not all of them. In the table there are roughly 200,000 clones, roughly 86% of which are singletons. The sequencing sample was made of PBMCs or T cells enriched from blood (not recorded which). The origin of the receptors is a woman aged 25 to 39 with acute COVID-19. CDR3s include the opening cysteine and the closing phenylalanine or tryptophan. A D gene is named only where the DNA matches it firmly. Size is stated for part of the rows, as once, few or many counts, or as a class when the clone is expanded.

CDR3: CASSYGGLESNEQYF
DNA: TGTGCCAGCAGTTACGGTGGTCTCGAGTCCAACGAGCAGTACTTC
V: TRBV6-5
size: .
J: TRBJ2-7
D: .

CDR3: CASSPGLAWAKNIQYF
DNA: TGTGCCAGCAGCCCGGGACTAGCGTGGGCCAAAAACATTCAGTACTTC
V: TRBV7-2
size: .
J: TRBJ2-4
D: TRBD2

CDR3: CASSLEWTGAYGYTF
DNA: TGTGCCAGCAGCTTAGAATGGACAGGTGCCTATGGCTACACCTTC
V: TRBV7-2
size: .
J: TRBJ1-2
D: TRBD1

CDR3: CASSSPRDRATGTEAFF
DNA: TGTGCCAGCAGTTCCCCCCGGGACAGGGCCACGGGGACTGAAGCTTTCTTT
V: TRBV28
size: .
J: TRBJ1-1
D: TRBD1

CDR3: CASRVADSTDTQYF
DNA: TGTGCCAGCAGGGTAGCGGACAGCACAGATACGCAGTATTTT
V: TRBV27
size: once
J: TRBJ2-3
D: .

CDR3: CASSHDAGRGSEKLFF
DNA: TGTGCCAGCAGCCATGACGCAGGGAGGGGATCTGAAAAACTGTTTTTT
V: TRBV4-2
size: .
J: TRBJ1-4
D: .

CDR3: CASRHWRGGSYYEQYF
DNA: TGTGCCAGCAGGCACTGGCGGGGGGGCAGCTACTACGAGCAGTACTTC
V: TRBV7-8
size: .
J: TRBJ2-7
D: TRBD2

CDR3: CASSLEIASTDTQYF
DNA: TGTGCCAGCAGCTTAGAAATAGCGAGCACAGATACGCAGTATTTT
V: TRBV7-9
size: .
J: TRBJ2-3
D: .

CDR3: CASSQDPGGQIYGYTF
DNA: TGCGCCAGCAGCCAAGATCCCGGCGGCCAGATCTATGGCTACACCTTC
V: TRBV4-1
size: .
J: TRBJ1-2
D: .

CDR3: CASSFRQITDTQYF
DNA: TGTGCCAGCAGCTTCCGACAGATCACAGATACGCAGTATTTT
V: TRBV7-2
size: .
J: TRBJ2-3
D: .

CDR3: CASSEQVYEQYF
DNA: TGTGCCAGCAGCGAACAGGTTTACGAGCAGTACTTC
V: TRBV7-8
size: once
J: TRBJ2-7
D: .

CDR3: CASSIDRGNSPLHF
DNA: TGTGCCAGCAGCATCGACAGGGGCAATTCACCCCTCCACTTT
V: TRBV6-4
size: .
J: TRBJ1-6
D: TRBD1

CDR3: CASSYVPEGGYTF
DNA: TGTGCCAGCAGTTACGTCCCGGAGGGAGGCTACACCTTC
V: TRBV6-5
size: .
J: TRBJ1-2
D: .

CDR3: CASSHPTNQGKVDGYTF
DNA: TGTGCCAGCAGCCACCCTACCAATCAGGGGAAGGTTGATGGCTACACCTTC
V: TRBV3-1/TRBV3-2
size: .
J: TRBJ1-2
D: .

CDR3: CASSPDTDEQYF
DNA: TGTGCCAGCAGCCCCGACACAGACGAGCAGTACTTC
V: TRBV9
size: .
J: TRBJ2-7
D: .

CDR3: CASSLMQGATNEKLFF
DNA: TGTGCCAGCAGCTTAATGCAGGGGGCAACTAATGAAAAACTGTTTTTT
V: TRBV7-3
size: few
J: TRBJ1-4
D: TRBD1

CDR3: CASSPTGAGNTIYF
DNA: TGTGCCAGCAGTCCTACAGGGGCCGGAAACACCATATATTTT
V: TRBV27
size: few
J: TRBJ1-3
D: TRBD1

CDR3: CASSGQGGNQPQHF
DNA: TGTGCCAGCAGTGGACAGGGTGGGAATCAGCCCCAGCATTTT
V: TRBV28
size: .
J: TRBJ1-5
D: TRBD1

CDR3: CASSLRQGRDEKLFF
DNA: TGTGCCAGCAGCTTACGTCAGGGGAGAGATGAAAAACTGTTTTTT
V: TRBV7-9
size: .
J: TRBJ1-4
D: .

CDR3: CASSPRQGTFGTEAFF
DNA: TGCGCCAGCAGCCCAAGACAGGGGACTTTCGGGACTGAAGCTTTCTTT
V: TRBV5-1
size: .
J: TRBJ1-1
D: TRBD1

CDR3: CASRRDRGESQPQHF
DNA: TGTGCCAGCAGAAGAGACAGGGGTGAGAGTCAGCCCCAGCATTTT
V: TRBV6-5
size: .
J: TRBJ1-5
D: TRBD1

CDR3: CASSGQSNQPRFHF
DNA: TGTGCCAGCAGTGGACAGTCAAATCAGCCCCGGTTCCATTTT
V: TRBV2
size: .
J: TRBJ1-5
D: .

CDR3: CASSPNLLVEQYF
DNA: TGTGCCAGCAGCCCAAACCTCTTAGTCGAGCAGTACTTC
V: TRBV7-9
size: few
J: TRBJ2-7
D: .

CDR3: CASSRITGTGGQETQYF
DNA: TGTGCCAGCAGCCGTATAACCGGGACAGGGGGCCAAGAGACCCAGTACTTC
V: TRBV3-1/TRBV3-2
size: .
J: TRBJ2-5
D: TRBD1

CDR3: CATSTAGVSPLHF
DNA: TGTGCCACCAGCACCGCGGGGGTTTCACCCCTCCACTTT
V: TRBV15
size: .
J: TRBJ1-6
D: .

CDR3: CASSPPSGGSYNEQFF
DNA: TGTGCCAGCTCACCACCCAGCGGGGGGTCCTACAATGAGCAGTTCTTC
V: TRBV18
size: .
J: TRBJ2-1
D: TRBD2

CDR3: CASKTNPGTIEYEQYF
DNA: TGCGCCAGCAAGACGAACCCCGGGACTATAGAATACGAGCAGTACTTC
V: TRBV10-2
size: .
J: TRBJ2-7
D: TRBD2

CDR3: CASSEQQGIPGNTIYF
DNA: TGCGCCAGCAGCGAACAACAGGGGATCCCTGGAAACACCATATATTTT
V: TRBV5-1
size: .
J: TRBJ1-3
D: TRBD1

CDR3: CASTGEGDEQYF
DNA: TGTGCCAGCACTGGGGAGGGGGACGAGCAGTACTTC
V: TRBV5-5
size: .
J: TRBJ2-7
D: .

CDR3: CASSVARGTEAFF
DNA: TGCGCCAGCAGTGTGGCAAGGGGCACTGAAGCTTTCTTT
V: TRBV10-1
size: .
J: TRBJ1-1
D: .

CDR3: CAWRWTGVSPLHF
DNA: TGTGCCTGGAGGTGGACAGGGGTTTCACCCCTCCACTTT
V: TRBV30
size: .
J: TRBJ1-6
D: TRBD1

CDR3: CASSPGVFAYEQYF
DNA: TGTGCCAGCAGCCCAGGGGTGTTCGCCTACGAGCAGTACTTC
V: TRBV5-6
size: .
J: TRBJ2-7
D: .

CDR3: CAWSVQQGSGNTIYF
DNA: TGTGCCTGGAGTGTACAACAGGGATCTGGAAACACCATATATTTT
V: TRBV30
size: .
J: TRBJ1-3
D: .

CDR3: CASSLARVRGNGYTF
DNA: TGTGCCAGCAGCTTAGCGCGGGTCAGGGGGAACGGCTACACCTTC
V: TRBV7-8
size: .
J: TRBJ1-2
D: TRBD1

CDR3: CASSVTGTDTRGYTF
DNA: TGCGCCAGCAGCGTAACCGGGACAGATACTAGAGGCTACACCTTC
V: TRBV4-1
size: .
J: TRBJ1-2
D: TRBD1

CDR3: CASSSQTSGYQETQYF
DNA: TGCGCCAGCAGCTCCCAGACTAGCGGGTACCAAGAGACCCAGTACTTC
V: TRBV4-1
size: .
J: TRBJ2-5
D: TRBD2

CDR3: CASSVNRGSANTGELFF
DNA: TGTGCCAGCAGCGTGAACAGGGGATCTGCGAACACCGGGGAGCTGTTTTTT
V: TRBV5-6
size: .
J: TRBJ2-2
D: TRBD1

CDR3: CASSTRGSEETQYF
DNA: TGTGCCAGCAGCACCCGGGGTAGCGAGGAGACCCAGTACTTC
V: TRBV9
size: .
J: TRBJ2-5
D: .

CDR3: CASSPGHSGNTIYF
DNA: TGTGCCAGCAGCCCGGGTCACTCTGGAAACACCATATATTTT
V: TRBV3-1/TRBV3-2
size: .
J: TRBJ1-3
D: .

CDR3: CASSPTGAQETQYF
DNA: TGTGCCAGCTCACCCACAGGGGCCCAAGAGACCCAGTACTTC
V: TRBV18
size: .
J: TRBJ2-5
D: TRBD1

CDR3: CASSPRDSEETQYF
DNA: TGTGCCAGCAGCCCGCGGGACAGCGAAGAGACCCAGTACTTC
V: TRBV13
size: .
J: TRBJ2-5
D: .

CDR3: CASSFSESGNTIYF
DNA: TGTGCCAGCAGCTTTAGTGAGTCCGGAAACACCATATATTTT
V: TRBV13
size: .
J: TRBJ1-3
D: .

CDR3: CASSLGTGLGYTF
DNA: TGTGCCAGCAGCTTGGGGACAGGCCTTGGCTACACCTTC
V: TRBV5-4
size: .
J: TRBJ1-2
D: TRBD1

CDR3: CASSLSQERLFF
DNA: TGTGCCAGCAGCTTAAGTCAGGAACGGTTATTCTTC
V: TRBV7-3
size: .
J: TRBJ2-1
D: .

CDR3: CASSRPGTLGNTIYF
DNA: TGTGCCAGCAGCCGTCCCGGGACACTTGGAAACACCATATATTTT
V: TRBV3-1/TRBV3-2
size: .
J: TRBJ1-3
D: .

CDR3: CASSLQGATSGANVLTF
DNA: TGTGCCAGCAGTCTACAGGGGGCGACCTCTGGGGCCAACGTCCTGACTTTC
V: TRBV6-6
size: medium-sized
J: TRBJ2-6
D: TRBD1

CDR3: CASSAQDREETQYF
DNA: TGTGCCAGTAGTGCCCAGGACAGGGAAGAGACCCAGTACTTC
V: TRBV19
size: .
J: TRBJ2-5
D: TRBD1

CDR3: CASSFPSGVPQETQYF
DNA: TGCGCCAGCAGCTTTCCTTCAGGGGTGCCCCAAGAGACCCAGTACTTC
V: TRBV5-1
size: .
J: TRBJ2-5
D: .

CDR3: CACETDQTRKAFF
DNA: TGTGCCTGTGAGACAGATCAAACGAGGAAAGCTTTCTTT
V: TRBV30
size: .
J: TRBJ1-1
D: .

CDR3: CASKRGRGDEQYF
DNA: TGTGCCAGCAAAAGGGGACGGGGGGACGAGCAGTACTTC
V: TRBV6-5
size: .
J: TRBJ2-7
D: TRBD2

CDR3: CASSYRVDNSPLHF
DNA: TGCGCCAGCAGCTACAGGGTGGACAATTCACCCCTCCACTTT
V: TRBV4-3
size: .
J: TRBJ1-6
D: .

CDR3: CASSEPTGFVGEQYF
DNA: TGTGCCAGCAGTGAACCAACAGGGTTTGTCGGCGAGCAGTACTTC
V: TRBV6-1
size: .
J: TRBJ2-7
D: .

CDR3: CASSQDGMGSTEAFF
DNA: TGCGCCAGCAGCCAAGATGGGATGGGGAGCACTGAAGCTTTCTTT
V: TRBV4-3
size: once
J: TRBJ1-1
D: .

CDR3: CATSKELAKNIQYF
DNA: TGTGCCACCAGCAAAGAACTAGCCAAAAACATTCAGTACTTC
V: TRBV15
size: .
J: TRBJ2-4
D: .

CDR3: CASSLSPKGLYGYTF
DNA: TGTGCCAGCAGCCTCAGTCCGAAGGGGCTCTATGGCTACACCTTC
V: TRBV11-2
size: .
J: TRBJ1-2
D: .

CDR3: CAISVGTGVAGELFF
DNA: TGTGCCATCAGTGTGGGGACAGGGGTGGCCGGGGAGCTGTTTTTT
V: TRBV10-3
size: few
J: TRBJ2-2
D: TRBD1

CDR3: CATSDLERGGQPDTQYF
DNA: TGTGCCACCAGTGATTTGGAGCGGGGGGGCCAGCCAGATACGCAGTATTTT
V: TRBV24-1
size: .
J: TRBJ2-3
D: TRBD2

CDR3: CASNMGQGGELFF
DNA: TGCGCCAGCAATATGGGGCAGGGCGGGGAGCTGTTTTTT
V: TRBV10-1
size: .
J: TRBJ2-2
D: .

CDR3: CASSVIRGGLDTQYF
DNA: TGTGCCAGCAGCGTAATCCGGGGGGGCCTTGATACGCAGTATTTT
V: TRBV9
size: once
J: TRBJ2-3
D: TRBD2